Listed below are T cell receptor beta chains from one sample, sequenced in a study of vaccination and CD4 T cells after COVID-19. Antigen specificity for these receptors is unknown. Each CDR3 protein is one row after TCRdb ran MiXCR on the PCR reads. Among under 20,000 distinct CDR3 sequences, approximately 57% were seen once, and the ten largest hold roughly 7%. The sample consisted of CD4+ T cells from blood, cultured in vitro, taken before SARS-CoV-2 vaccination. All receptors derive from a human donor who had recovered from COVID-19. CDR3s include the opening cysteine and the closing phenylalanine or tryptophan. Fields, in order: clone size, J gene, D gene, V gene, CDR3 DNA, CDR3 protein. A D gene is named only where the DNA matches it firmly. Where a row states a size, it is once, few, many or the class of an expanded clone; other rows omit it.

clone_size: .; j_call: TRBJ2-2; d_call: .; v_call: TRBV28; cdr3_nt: TGTGCCAGCATGGGTTGGGGGGGGCCAACCGGGGAGCTGTTTTTT; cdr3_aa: CASMGWGGPTGELFF
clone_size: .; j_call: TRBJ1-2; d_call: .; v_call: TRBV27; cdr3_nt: TGTGCCAGCAGCCACCTGACAACGGGCCCTAACTATGGCTACACCTTC; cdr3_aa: CASSHLTTGPNYGYTF
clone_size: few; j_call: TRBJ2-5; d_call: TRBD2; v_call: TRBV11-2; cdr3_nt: TGTGCCAGCAGCTTGGGGGGGGTCGGAGAGACCCAGTACTTC; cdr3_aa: CASSLGGVGETQYF
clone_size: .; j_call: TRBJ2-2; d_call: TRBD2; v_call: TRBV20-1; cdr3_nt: TGCAGTGCCCCGGGACTAGCGGGAACCGGGGAGCTGTTTTTT; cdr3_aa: CSAPGLAGTGELFF
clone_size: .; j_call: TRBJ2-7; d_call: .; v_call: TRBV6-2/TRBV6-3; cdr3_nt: TGTGCCAGCAGCAATACTCGGACAGTCTACTTC; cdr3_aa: CASSNTRTVYF
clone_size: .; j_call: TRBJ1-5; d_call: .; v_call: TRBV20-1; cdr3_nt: TGCAGTGCTAGAGACTACAAACAAGTCAATCAGCCCCAGCATTTT; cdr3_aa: CSARDYKQVNQPQHF
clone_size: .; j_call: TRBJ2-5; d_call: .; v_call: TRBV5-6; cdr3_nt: TGTGCCAGCAGCTCCCCCTCTCTCAAGGTGGTCGAGACCCAGTACTTC; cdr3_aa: CASSSPSLKVVETQYF
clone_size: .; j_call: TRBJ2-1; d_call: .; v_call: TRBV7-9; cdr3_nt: TGTGCCAGCAGCTTAGCGTCGGGGGAGCGATACAATGAGCAGTTCTTC; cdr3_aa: CASSLASGERYNEQFF
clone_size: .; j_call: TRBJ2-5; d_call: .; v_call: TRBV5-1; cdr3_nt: TGCGCCAGCAACAATCAAGAGACCCAGTACTTC; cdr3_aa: CASNNQETQYF
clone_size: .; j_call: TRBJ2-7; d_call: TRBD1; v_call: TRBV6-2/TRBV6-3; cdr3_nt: TGTGCCAGCAGTGCCCGGGACAGGGCGTACGAGCAGTACTTC; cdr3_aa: CASSARDRAYEQYF
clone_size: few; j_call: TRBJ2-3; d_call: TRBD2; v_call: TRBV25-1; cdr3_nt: TGTGCCAGCAGTGACGCTAGCGGGAGCCCAGATACGCAGTATTTT; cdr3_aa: CASSDASGSPDTQYF
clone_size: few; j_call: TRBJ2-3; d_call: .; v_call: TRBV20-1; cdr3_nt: TGCAGTGCTAGGCCGGGAGCTAGCACAGATACGCAGTATTTT; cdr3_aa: CSARPGASTDTQYF
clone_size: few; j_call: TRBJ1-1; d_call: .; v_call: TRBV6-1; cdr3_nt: TGTGTCTCAAATTCCGAGGTGTCACGAGCTTTCTTT; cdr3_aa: CVSNSEVSRAFF
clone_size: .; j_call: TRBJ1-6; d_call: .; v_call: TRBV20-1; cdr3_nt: TGCAGTGCTAGTTTTATAGACAGGACGGGATCACCCCTCCACTTT; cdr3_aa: CSASFIDRTGSPLHF
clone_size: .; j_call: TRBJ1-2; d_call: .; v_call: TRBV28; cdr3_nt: TGTGCCAGCAGTACATCTGGACCACGGTCGGGTGGCTACACCTTC; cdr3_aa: CASSTSGPRSGGYTF
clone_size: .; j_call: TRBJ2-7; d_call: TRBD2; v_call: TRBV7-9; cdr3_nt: TGTGCCAGCAGCTTATTGAGAACTAGCGGCCCCTCCTACGAGCAGTACTTC; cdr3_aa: CASSLLRTSGPSYEQYF
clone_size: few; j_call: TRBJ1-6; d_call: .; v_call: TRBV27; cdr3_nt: TGTGCCAGCAAGCCCACGGGGACCCTTCCACCCCTCCACTTT; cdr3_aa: CASKPTGTLPPLHF
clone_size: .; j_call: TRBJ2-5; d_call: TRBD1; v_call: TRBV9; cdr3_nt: TGTGCCAGCAGCCTGGGGGGCAGGGGGCGCCAAGAGACCCAGTACTTC; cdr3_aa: CASSLGGRGRQETQYF
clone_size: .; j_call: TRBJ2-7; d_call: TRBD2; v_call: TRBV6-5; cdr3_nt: TGTGCCAGCTGTTACTTAGCGGGAGAGGCCTCCTACGAGCAGTACTTC; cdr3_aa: CASCYLAGEASYEQYF
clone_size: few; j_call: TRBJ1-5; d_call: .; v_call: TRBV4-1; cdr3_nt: TGCGCCAGCAGCCAAGGTCTCGGGGGCAATCAGCCCCAGCATTTT; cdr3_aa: CASSQGLGGNQPQHF
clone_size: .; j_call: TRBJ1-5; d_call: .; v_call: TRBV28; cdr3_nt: TGTGCCAGCAGTTTATATTTCCTAACCGGGAGCAATCAGCCCCAGCATTTT; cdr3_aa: CASSLYFLTGSNQPQHF
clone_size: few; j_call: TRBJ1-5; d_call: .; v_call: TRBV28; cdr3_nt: TGTGCCAGCAGTTTAATAGGGAGTTGGGAGCCCCAGCATTTT; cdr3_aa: CASSLIGSWEPQHF
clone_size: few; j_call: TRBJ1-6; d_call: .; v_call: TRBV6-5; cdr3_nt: TGTGCCAGCAGTTACTCTGGTCGTTATAATTCACCCCTCCACTTT; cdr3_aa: CASSYSGRYNSPLHF
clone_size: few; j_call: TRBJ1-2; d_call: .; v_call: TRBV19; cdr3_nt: TGTGCCAGTAGTATATCTCGCGGGGGTGGCTACACCTTC; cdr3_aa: CASSISRGGGYTF
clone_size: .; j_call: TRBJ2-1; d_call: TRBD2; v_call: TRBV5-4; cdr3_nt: TGTGCCAGCAGCCCCAGGGACTATCGGAATGAGCAGTTCTTC; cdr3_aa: CASSPRDYRNEQFF
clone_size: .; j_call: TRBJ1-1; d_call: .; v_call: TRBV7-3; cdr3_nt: TGTGCCAGCAGCTTAACGTTCGCGGGGATGTGCGCTTTCTTT; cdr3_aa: CASSLTFAGMCAFF